A single sample gave rise to the 22 T cell receptor beta chains below, sequenced in a study of blood T cell repertoires in COVID-19. The assay was immunoSEQ multiplex PCR, and TCRdb's table has in-frame clones only and misses some. The sample has about 210,000 clones; around 82% are singletons. Material for sequencing was peripheral blood. The receptors stem from a woman aged 50 to 65 with acute or convalescent COVID-19.

In its sample, this clone was seen once. The J gene is TRBJ2-1, the V gene TRBV10-1; 10 positions agree with TRBD2. V dropped 2 bases and J dropped 7; count of bases not matched to a gene: 5. This CDR3 region has 15 residues. Germline-derived CDR1 and CDR2 are WNHNN and SYGVQD (reference sequence). CDR3 loop: CASSELLAGANEQFF. DNA of the CDR3: TGCGCCAGCAGTGAGCTGCTAGCGGGAGCAAATGAGCAGTTCTTC.

This rearrangement joins TRBV27 to TRBJ1-1; the D gene is possibly TRBD1 (6 bases). The CDR3 runs 14 residues. With 5 bases removed from V and 6 bases from J, the gap between germline ends came to 16 bases. Germline V gene data show CDR1 as MNHEY and CDR2 as SMNVEV (reference sequence). CDR3 in amino acids: CASSRGGATSEAFF. The CDR3 DNA is TGTGCCAGCAGTCGAGGGGGGGCAACCTCTGAAGCTTTCTTT.

The V call is TRBV28, the J call TRBJ1-3; D is uncertain. The germline V gene has CDR1 MDHEN and CDR2 SYDVKM. This CDR3 contains 18 residues. Between the trimmed V and J ends, which lost 1 base and 1 base, there was a span of 17 bases. CDR3 nucleotides: TGTGCCAGCAGTTTATCTGGGTCGGGTCGGAATTCTGGAAACACCATATATTTT. Its protein product is CASSLSGSGRNSGNTIYF.

The chain combines TRBV14 with TRBJ2-1, with D perhaps TRBD2 (6 bases). There are 15 residues in the CDR3. The germline V and J ends were trimmed by 8 bases and 4 bases, with 18 bases remaining between them. The germline CDR1 and CDR2 sequences are SGHDN and FVKESK. In DNA form, the CDR3 reads TGTGCCAGCTCCAGGGAGGTTCTACCATACAATGAGCAGTTCTTC. This translates into CASSREVLPYNEQFF.

The gene calls are TRBV9 and TRBJ2-2, with a weak D call TRBD1 (5 bases). CDR1 and CDR2 (germline): SGDLS, YYNGEE. The V end was cut by 1 base, the J end by 0 bases, with 10 bases between. The CDR3 spans 16 residues. The CDR3 nucleotides are TGTGCCAGCAGCGTAAGGATAGGGGCGAACACCGGGGAGCTGTTTTTT. Protein: CASSVRIGANTGELFF.

The table lists this clone with a count of one. The chain links TRBV5-6 to TRBJ1-5; D gene unclear. Germline assignment: CDR1 SGHDT and CDR2 YYEEEE. The CDR3 contains 13 residues. V was shortened by 2 bases and J by 9 bases, with 12 bases between the two germline ends. The CDR3 protein is CASSLQNRGPQHF. In nucleotides, the CDR3 is TGTGCCAGCAGCTTACAAAATCGGGGGCCCCAGCATTTT.

The chain joins TRBV18 to TRBJ2-1; 8 positions agree with TRBD1. Germline trimming cut 0 bases from V and 5 bases from J; bases unmatched to any gene: 6. This CDR3 is 16 amino acids long. Germline values: CDR1 KGHSH, CDR2 LQKENI. CDR3 region: CASSPPDRVRHNEQFF. The DNA of the CDR3 is TGTGCCAGCTCACCACCGGACAGGGTCAGACACAATGAGCAGTTCTTC. Drawing the rest from reference TRBV18 and TRBJ2-1, the complete variable domain is NAGVMQNPRHLVRRRGQEARLRCSPMKGHSHVYWYRQLPEEGLKFMVYLQKENIIDESGMPKERFSAEFPKEGPSILRIQQVVRGDSAAYFCASSPPDRVRHNEQFFGPGTRLTVL.

The gene calls are TRBV5-1 and TRBJ1-1; 7 bases match TRBD1. V dropped 3 bases and J dropped 7; count of bases not matched to a gene: 12. The CDR3 sequence is 15 residues long. CDR1 is SGHRS, CDR2 YFSETQ, per germline. The CDR3 coding sequence is TGCGCCAGCAGCTCTGGATTATCAGGGGGAGGTGAAGCTTTCTTT. It specifies CASSSGLSGGGEAFF. Full variable domain (remainder filled in from reference TRBV5-1 and TRBJ1-1): KAGVTQTPRYLIKTRGQQVTLSCSPISGHRSVSWYQQTPGQGLQFLFEYFSETQRNKGNFPGRFSGRQFSNSRSEMNVSTLELGDSALYLCASSSGLSGGGEAFFGQGTRLTVV.

J is TRBJ1-1 and V is TRBV6-2 or TRBV6-3; TRBD1 might be the D (5 bases). CDR3 length: 14 residues. The V gene lost 2 bases and the J gene lost 6 bases, with 13 bases spanning the gap. Germline lookup yields CDR1 MNHEY and CDR2 SVGEGT. The CDR3 reads CASSYTQGIAEAFF. DNA of the CDR3: TGTGCCAGCAGTTACACCCAGGGTATCGCTGAAGCTTTCTTT.

The V and J genes are TRBV5-4 and TRBJ2-3; 9 bases align to TRBD2. Germline-derived CDR1 and CDR2 are SGHNT and YYREEE (reference sequence). V shed 5 bases and J 3 bases; nucleotides not matched to a gene: 10. This CDR3 is built from 16 residues. The CDR3 protein is CASRESPSGITDTQYF. The CDR3 DNA reads as TGTGCCAGCAGAGAATCGCCTAGCGGGATAACAGATACGCAGTATTTT.

The gene calls are TRBV5-5 and TRBJ2-7, with D perhaps matching TRBD2 (5 bases). Trimming stripped 1 base from V and 7 bases from J, with 15 bases between. The germline gives CDR1 SGHKS, CDR2 YYEKEE (reference sequence). The CDR3 is made up of 14 amino acids. The CDR3 region has the DNA TGTGCCAGCAGCTTGAAGAGGGCCGATGGAGAGCAGTACTTC. This codes for CASSLKRADGEQYF.

The chain links TRBV6-2 or TRBV6-3 to TRBJ2-1, with TRBD2 as a possible D gene (6 bases). The germline V gene has CDR1 MNHEY and CDR2 SVGEGT. The CDR3 extends over 16 amino acids. V lost 5 bases, J lost 0 bases, and 14 bases lay in between. The CDR3 here is CASSAHSGSSYNEQFF. In nucleotides, the CDR3 is TGTGCCAGCAGTGCGCATAGCGGAAGCTCCTACAATGAGCAGTTCTTC.

The CDR3 DNA is TGTGCCAGCACCCACCCCTCGGGTTATGGCTACACCTTC. Its translation: CASTHPSGYGYTF. The chain is built from TRBV11-2 and TRBJ1-2; D is uncertain. The CDR3 sequence is 13 residues long. Germline loops: CDR1 SGHAT, CDR2 FQNNGV. Trimming took 7 bases from V and 5 from J, leaving 14 bases between them.

This clone was detected only a few times. The identical CDR3 is also encoded by other nucleotide sequences in the sample. V is TRBV3-1 (or the pseudogene TRBV3-2) and J is TRBJ1-4; tentative D call: TRBD1 (6 bases). V lost 4 bases, J lost 10 bases, and 10 bases lay in between. Per germline, CDR1 LGHDT and CDR2 YNNKEL (reference sequence). This CDR3 has 12 amino acids. The CDR3 region has the DNA TGTGCCAGCAGCCCAGAGGGGGGAAAACTGTTTTTT. This codes for CASSPEGGKLFF.

V gene TRBV19 combines with J gene TRBJ1-3, with no clear D. Trimming took 3 bases from V and 3 from J, leaving 9 bases between them. CDR3 size: 14 residues. The germline CDR1 and CDR2 sequences are LNHDA and SQIVND (reference sequence). The CDR3 sequence: CASSIAGLGNTIYF. In DNA, the CDR3 is TGTGCCAGTAGTATTGCTGGGCTTGGAAACACCATATATTTT.

The V call is TRBV20-1, the J call TRBJ2-7; TRBD2 agrees at 7 bases. This CDR3 comprises 13 residues. Per germline, CDR1 DFQATT and CDR2 SNEGSKA (reference sequence). The V and J ends lost 3 bases and 3 bases, in that order; junction bases with no gene match: 5. The CDR3 nucleotides are TGCAGTGCTAGTGCCGCGGGAGACTACGAGCAGTACTTC. This gives the protein CSASAAGDYEQYF.

V is TRBV12-5 and J is TRBJ1-2; TRBD1 agrees at 8 bases. This CDR3 contains 16 residues. The V and J ends lost 7 bases and 1 base, in that order; junction bases with no gene match: 11. Germline CDR1 and CDR2: LGHNT and FRNRAP. CDR3 coding DNA: TGTGCTAGTGCCCTGGACAGGGAAGCCCATAACTATGGCTACACCTTC. As protein: CASALDREAHNYGYTF.

The chain joins TRBV5-1 to TRBJ1-1; no definite D call. The CDR3 is made up of 11 amino acids. V lost 4 bases to trimming and J lost 2 bases, with 3 bases between them. Germline values: CDR1 SGHRS, CDR2 YFSETQ. CDR3 residues: CASSLNTEAFF. The CDR3 nucleotides read TGCGCCAGCAGCCTAAACACTGAAGCTTTCTTT.

CDR3 sequence (DNA): TGTGCCAGCAGCTCTGGAGGACAGGCGCACGGGGAAAAACTGTTTTTT. It codes for CASSSGGQAHGEKLFF. The V and J genes are TRBV5-5 and TRBJ1-4; TRBD1 matches 7 bases. CDR1 SGHKS and CDR2 YYEKEE come from the germline V gene (reference sequence). This CDR3 has 16 amino acids. V was pared by 3 bases and J by 8 bases, with 13 bases of the junction left unmatched.

This clone has at least ten counts. The V call is TRBV6-2 or TRBV6-3, the J call TRBJ1-1; 9 nucleotides match TRBD1. V shed 4 bases and J 5 bases; nucleotides not matched to a gene: 17. This CDR3 contains 18 residues. Germline CDR1 is MNHEY and CDR2 is SVGEGT. CDR3 region: CASSSPRQGGSKRTEAFF. The CDR3 coding sequence is TGTGCCAGCAGTTCGCCCCGACAGGGGGGTTCCAAAAGAACTGAAGCTTTCTTT.

This clone has only one observation. V and J are TRBV19 and TRBJ2-1; 8 bases are shared with TRBD2. The CDR3 spans 16 residues. V lost 5 bases to trimming and J lost 2 bases; unmatched junction nucleotides: 8. Germline V CDR1 and CDR2: LNHDA, SQIVND (reference sequence). In DNA, the CDR3 is TGTGCCAGTAGTGAAAGCGGGAGCTACCCCTACAATGAGCAGTTCTTC. It is translated as CASSESGSYPYNEQFF.

V gene TRBV11-3 combines with J gene TRBJ2-2; no clear D gene. The CDR3 is 15 amino acids. V gave up 4 bases and J gave up 0 bases, with 9 bases separating them. Germline V gene lookup returns CDR1 SGHNT and CDR2 YENEEA. For the CDR3, the DNA is TGTGCCAGCAGCTCCCGAGGCACGAACACCGGGGAGCTGTTTTTT. Protein: CASSSRGTNTGELFF. Supplemented by reference TRBV11-3 and TRBJ2-2, the full variable domain reads EAGVVQSPRYKIIEKKQPVAFWCNPISGHNTLYWYLQNLGQGPELLIRYENEEAVDDSQLPKDRFSAERLKGVDSTLKIQPAELGDSAVYLCASSSRGTNTGELFFGEGSRLTVL.